This TCR beta chain came from a study of CD8+ T cells in alopecia areata. Regarding the study as a whole: On tofacitinib, scalp clonality and expanded CD8+ clones among top 100 fell significantly.

Extracted from the samples, RNA was reverse transcribed into cDNA to serve as the sequencing template. This table comes from immunoSEQ multiplex PCR, and its TCRdb copy is limited to in-frame clones, with some not included. The sample has under 350,000 clones; nearly 60% are singletons. This clone was found a few times. Its specificity is not known. This CDR3 contains 14 residues. Germline values: CDR1 SEHNR, CDR2 FQNEAQ (reference sequence). V lost 5 bases, J lost 6 bases, and 7 bases stayed unmatched. Treatment here: oral pan-JAK inhibitor, 5-10 mg twice daily. The chain is built from TRBV7-9 and TRBJ1-5, with 7 bases that match TRBD1. The clonotype was recovered from a human donor with alopecia areata. The specimen comprised CD4+ T cells sorted from blood, sampled at week 24, from a patient treated with tofacitinib. Here the CDR3 DNA reads TGTGCCAGCAGCCCCCAGGGGGGCGGTCAGCCCCAGCATTTT. Protein sequence: CASSPQGGGQPQHF.